One sample yielded the 14 T cell receptor beta chains listed below, sequenced in a study of blood T cells in healthy people across ages. Combining a sample-barcoded 5' primer with a J-beta primer mix, a second PCR ran for roughly 7 to 12 cycles. TCRdb used MiXCR to reprocess the 5' RACE reads, holding one entry per CDR3 protein. The sample consists of 650,000 to 900,000 distinct CDR3 sequences, around 68% of them appearing once. The material sequenced was blood. Receptors were obtained from a man aged 25 to 45 in good health.

The chain joins TRBV7-3 to TRBJ2-1, with 10 nucleotides matching TRBD2. Germline V lookup: CDR1 SGHTA, CDR2 FQGTGA. CDR3 length: 20 amino acids. V gave up 5 bases and J gave up 1 base; unmatched junction bases: 17. CDR3 in amino acids: CASSPAGIAGGGGSYNEQFF. As DNA, the CDR3 is TGTGCCAGCAGCCCGGCAGGGATAGCGGGGGGCGGGGGATCCTACAATGAGCAGTTCTTC.

The J gene is TRBJ2-7, the V gene TRBV29-1; no definite D call. The CDR3 length is 11 residues. The germline CDR1 and CDR2 sequences are SQVTM and ANQGSEA. V lost 3 bases and J 3 bases, leaving 6 bases between the germline ends. The CDR3 DNA reads as TGCAGCGTTGACGGTTTCTACGAGCAGTACTTC. Amino acids: CSVDGFYEQYF.

This clonotype was seen at least ten times. The gene calls are TRBV29-1 and TRBJ2-5; 7 bases agree with TRBD2. Germline loops: CDR1 SQVTM, CDR2 ANQGSEA. The CDR3 covers 11 residues. V lost 6 bases and J lost 3; bases outside the gene matches: 1. The CDR3 DNA follows: TGCAGCGTCGGGACTAAAGAGACCCAGTACTTC. Translating gives CSVGTKETQYF. Filled out from reference TRBV29-1 and TRBJ2-5, the complete variable domain reads SAVISQKPSRDICQRGTSLTIQCQVDSQVTMMFWYRQQPGQSLTLIATANQGSEATYESGFVIDKFPISRPNLTFSTLTVSNMSPEDSSIYLCSVGTKETQYFGPGTRLLVL.

This sequence joins TRBV2 and TRBJ2-2; no clear D gene. This CDR3 is built from 14 residues. V was shortened by 2 bases and J by 0 bases, with 4 bases between the two germline ends. In germline, CDR1 is SNHLY, CDR2 FYNNEI. CDR3 nucleotide sequence: TGTGCCAGCAGTGAATCCTCGAACACCGGGGAGCTGTTTTTT. Protein: CASSESSNTGELFF. Full variable domain (rest looked up from reference TRBV2 and TRBJ2-2): EPEVTQTPSHQVTQMGQEVILRCVPISNHLYFYWYRQILGQKVEFLVSFYNNEISEKSEIFDDQFSVERPDGSNFTLKIRSTKLEDSAMYFCASSESSNTGELFFGEGSRLTVL.

DNA of the CDR3: TGTGCCAGCAGCTCGGGACTAGCAAAATACAATGAGCAGTTCTTC. Translation: CASSSGLAKYNEQFF. The chain couples TRBV7-6 to TRBJ2-1; 9 bases match TRBD2. The germline V gene has CDR1 SGHVS and CDR2 FNYEAQ. The CDR3 totals 15 residues. V lost 4 bases to trimming and J lost 4 bases; unmatched junction nucleotides: 5.

This chain links TRBV29-1 with TRBJ2-5; D tentatively reads TRBD1 or TRBD2 (5 bases each). The CDR3 spans 10 residues. Trimming pared 7 bases from V and 4 bases from J, leaving 7 bases between. The germline CDR1 and CDR2 sequences are SQVTM and ANQGSEA. The CDR3 DNA reads as TGCAGCGGAGGGGTAGAGACCCAGTACTTC. Residues: CSGGVETQYF. Combining the CDR3 with reference TRBV29-1 and TRBJ2-5 gives the whole variable domain SAVISQKPSRDICQRGTSLTIQCQVDSQVTMMFWYRQQPGQSLTLIATANQGSEATYESGFVIDKFPISRPNLTFSTLTVSNMSPEDSSIYLCSGGVETQYFGPGTRLLVL.

V and J are TRBV4-3 and TRBJ1-1; TRBD1 is a possible D gene (5 bases). V was clipped by 1 base and J by 1 base, with 16 bases between them. The CDR3 runs 17 residues. Germline loops: CDR1 LGHNA, CDR2 YSLEER. CDR3 in amino acids: CASSQGPLGTSNTEAFF. The CDR3 DNA follows: TGCGCCAGCAGCCAAGGGCCCCTCGGGACTTCGAACACTGAAGCTTTCTTT.

V and J are TRBV6-6 and TRBJ2-1; no clear D gene. Trimming cost V 10 bases and J 13 bases, with 14 bases left between them. The CDR3 is made up of 10 amino acids. Germline V gene sequence: CDR1 MNHNY, CDR2 SVGAGI (reference sequence). The CDR3 spells CATGRETQFF. The CDR3 coding sequence is TGTGCCACCGGAAGAGAGACCCAGTTCTTC.

V is TRBV6-6 and J is TRBJ2-7; D is unresolved. V was cut by 8 bases and J by 2 bases, with 13 bases left in between. The CDR3 length is 13 residues. Looked up from germline, CDR1 is MNHNY and CDR2 is SVGAGI (reference sequence). Here the CDR3 reads CASEPNTAYEQYF. In DNA, the CDR3 is TGTGCCAGCGAACCCAACACGGCCTACGAGCAGTACTTC.

The chain carries TRBV5-1 and TRBJ1-6; D uncertain. The CDR3 spans 13 residues. From germline, CDR1 is SGHRS and CDR2 YFSETQ. Trimming shortened V by 4 bases and J by 4 bases, and 6 bases separated the two germline ends. The CDR3 spells CASSDGYNSPLHF. CDR3 nucleotide sequence: TGCGCCAGCAGCGACGGGTATAATTCACCCCTCCACTTT. Filled out from reference TRBV5-1 and TRBJ1-6, the complete variable domain reads KAGVTQTPRYLIKTRGQQVTLSCSPISGHRSVSWYQQTPGQGLQFLFEYFSETQRNKGNFPGRFSGRQFSNSRSEMNVSTLELGDSALYLCASSDGYNSPLHFGNGTRLTVT.

This chain joins TRBV7-8 and TRBJ2-1, with 9 bases aligning to TRBD2. Trimming cost V 5 bases and J 5 bases; bases outside gene matches: 4. The CDR3 runs to 14 residues. In germline, CDR1 is SGHVS, CDR2 FQNEAQ. The CDR3 nucleotides read TGTGCCAGCAGCAAGACTAGCGGTAACAATGAGCAGTTCTTC. Protein: CASSKTSGNNEQFF.

This clonotype occurred once. The V and J genes are TRBV20-1 and TRBJ2-4; D gene unclear. With the DNA end fitting TRBJ2-7 better, the J assignment may be wrong. Germline CDR1 and CDR2: DFQATT and SNEGSKA (reference sequence). The CDR3 covers 12 residues. CDR3: CSARDPPGEQYF. The CDR3 DNA reads as TGCAGTGCTAGAGATCCCCCGGGCGAGCAGTACTTC.

The J gene is TRBJ2-1, the V gene TRBV28; D remains unclear. Germline V lookup: CDR1 MDHEN, CDR2 SYDVKM. This CDR3 is built from 11 residues. Trimming removed 5 bases from V and 9 bases from J, with 8 bases in between. The CDR3 protein is CASSDYSEQFF. DNA for the CDR3: TGTGCCAGCAGTGATTATAGTGAGCAGTTCTTC.

This chain links TRBV20-1 with TRBJ2-6; 13 positions agree with TRBD2. The CDR3 runs 17 residues. Trimming removed 0 bases from V and 7 bases from J; junction bases left unmatched: 6. Germline values: CDR1 DFQATT, CDR2 SNEGSKA (reference sequence). DNA of the CDR3: TGCAGTGCTAGAGATCGGGGACTAGCGGGACCCGCCAACGTCCTGACTTTC. Encoded protein: CSARDRGLAGPANVLTF.